This T cell receptor (beta chain) was identified in a study of shared clonotypes between healthy human individuals. The CDR3 consists of 14 residues. The trim removed 8 bases at V and 3 bases at J, leaving 6 bases unmatched. CDR1 is MNHNY and CDR2 is SVGAGI in the germline V gene (reference sequence). Profiling relied on immunoSEQ multiplex PCR, and the TCRdb table lists in-frame clones only, not all of them. The sample holds 850,000 to 1,200,000 clones, about 77% seen once. The source material was memory CD4+ T cells sorted from blood. Subset given: CD45RA-negative fraction. This chain uses TRBV6-6 with TRBJ2-2, with 7 bases lining up with TRBD1. The receptor was isolated from a man between 18 and 35 years old in good health. The CDR3 bases are TGTGCCAGCCGCCGACAGGGAGACACCGGGGAGCTGTTTTTT. Translating it yields CASRRQGDTGELFF.